This T cell receptor (beta chain) was sequenced for a study of blood T cell repertoires in COVID-19. Clones were sequenced by immunoSEQ multiplex PCR, and TCRdb holds only the in-frame ones, with some missing. The table lists approximately 430,000 clones, 80% to 90% of them singletons, with 1.4% to 1.5% in the top ten. The germline V gene encodes CDR1 SEHNR and CDR2 FQNEAQ (reference sequence). This CDR3 contains 16 residues. Trimming removed 3 bases from V and 4 bases from J, with 16 bases in between. The chain joins TRBV7-9 to TRBJ2-1; D is perhaps TRBD2 (6 bases). The receptor was isolated from a woman aged 30 to 39 with active or convalescent COVID-19. The source material was peripheral blood. The chain's CDR3 is CASSLLGAGGYNEQFF. The CDR3, as DNA: TGTGCCAGCAGCTTGCTAGGGGCCGGGGGATACAATGAGCAGTTCTTC.